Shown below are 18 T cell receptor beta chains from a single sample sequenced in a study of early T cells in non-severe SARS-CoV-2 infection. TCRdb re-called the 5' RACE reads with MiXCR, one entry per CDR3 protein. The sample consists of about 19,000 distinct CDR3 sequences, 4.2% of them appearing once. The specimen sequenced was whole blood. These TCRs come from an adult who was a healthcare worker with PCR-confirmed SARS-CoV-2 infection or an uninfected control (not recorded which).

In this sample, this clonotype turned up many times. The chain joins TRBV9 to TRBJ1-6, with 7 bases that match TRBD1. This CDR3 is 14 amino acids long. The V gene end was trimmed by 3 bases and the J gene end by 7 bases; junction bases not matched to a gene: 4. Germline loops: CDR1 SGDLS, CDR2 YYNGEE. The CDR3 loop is CASSGDSINSPLHF. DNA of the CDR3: TGTGCCAGCAGCGGGGACAGTATAAATTCACCCCTCCACTTT.

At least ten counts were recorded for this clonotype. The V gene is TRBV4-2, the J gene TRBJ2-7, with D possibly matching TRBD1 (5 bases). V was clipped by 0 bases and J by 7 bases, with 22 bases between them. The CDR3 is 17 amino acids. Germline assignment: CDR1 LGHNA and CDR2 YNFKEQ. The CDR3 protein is CASSQDRSRQTLREQYF. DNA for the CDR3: TGTGCCAGCAGCCAAGATCGGTCGAGACAGACTTTACGTGAGCAGTACTTC.

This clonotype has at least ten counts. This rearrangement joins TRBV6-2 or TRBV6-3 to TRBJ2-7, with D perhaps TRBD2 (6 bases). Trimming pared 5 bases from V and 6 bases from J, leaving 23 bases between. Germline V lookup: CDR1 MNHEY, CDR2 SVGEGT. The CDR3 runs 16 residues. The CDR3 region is CASSRKYRGASGEQYF. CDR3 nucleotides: TGTGCCAGCAGTAGGAAGTATCGCGGGGCGTCGGGCGAGCAGTACTTC.

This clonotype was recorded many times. In DNA, the CDR3 is TGTGCCAGCAGCAGCGGACTAGCGTCAGGAGAGACCCAGTACTTC. Translated, it gives CASSSGLASGETQYF. The chain links TRBV7-6 to TRBJ2-5; TRBD2 matches at 9 bases. Germline V gene lookup returns CDR1 SGHVS and CDR2 FNYEAQ. The CDR3 spans 15 residues. V shed 5 bases, J shed 4 bases, and the junction held 8 bases outside the gene matches.

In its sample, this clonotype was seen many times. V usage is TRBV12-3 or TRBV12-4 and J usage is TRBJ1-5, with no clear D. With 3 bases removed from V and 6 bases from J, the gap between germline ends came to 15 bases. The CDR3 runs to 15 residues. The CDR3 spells CASSFEARVGQPQHF. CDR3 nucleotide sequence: TGTGCCAGCAGTTTTGAGGCTAGGGTAGGTCAGCCCCAGCATTTT.

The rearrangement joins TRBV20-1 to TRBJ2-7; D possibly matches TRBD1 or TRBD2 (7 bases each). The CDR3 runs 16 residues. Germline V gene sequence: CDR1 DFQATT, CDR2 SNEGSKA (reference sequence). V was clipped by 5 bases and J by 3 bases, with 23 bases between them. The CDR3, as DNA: TGCAGTGCTCCCCCAGGGAGGGGGCTTCAAGGCTACGAGCAGTACTTC. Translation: CSAPPGRGLQGYEQYF.

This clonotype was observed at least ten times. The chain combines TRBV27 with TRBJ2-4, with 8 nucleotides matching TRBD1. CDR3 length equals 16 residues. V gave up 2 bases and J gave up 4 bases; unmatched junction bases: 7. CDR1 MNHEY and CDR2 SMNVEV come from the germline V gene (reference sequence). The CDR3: CASSLINRGKKNIQYF. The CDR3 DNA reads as TGTGCCAGCAGTTTAATCAACAGGGGGAAAAAAAACATTCAGTACTTC.

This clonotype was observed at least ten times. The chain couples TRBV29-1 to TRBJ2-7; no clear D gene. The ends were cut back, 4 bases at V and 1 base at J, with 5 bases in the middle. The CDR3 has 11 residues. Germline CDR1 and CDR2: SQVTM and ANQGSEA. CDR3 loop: CSVAQSYEQYF. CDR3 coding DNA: TGCAGCGTTGCCCAATCCTACGAGCAGTACTTC.

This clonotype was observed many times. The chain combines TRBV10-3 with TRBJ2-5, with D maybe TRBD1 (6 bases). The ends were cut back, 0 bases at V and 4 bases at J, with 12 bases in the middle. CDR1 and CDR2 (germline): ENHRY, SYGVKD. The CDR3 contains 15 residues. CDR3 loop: CAISESSGVGETQYF. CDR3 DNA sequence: TGTGCCATCAGTGAGTCGTCAGGGGTTGGAGAGACCCAGTACTTC.

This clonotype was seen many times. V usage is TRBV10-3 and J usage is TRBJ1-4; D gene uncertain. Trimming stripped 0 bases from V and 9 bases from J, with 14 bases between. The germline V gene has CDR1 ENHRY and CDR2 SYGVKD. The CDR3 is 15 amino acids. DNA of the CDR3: TGTGCCATCAGTGAGTCGGCGGAGGTCGGGAAAAAACTGTTTTTT. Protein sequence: CAISESAEVGKKLFF.

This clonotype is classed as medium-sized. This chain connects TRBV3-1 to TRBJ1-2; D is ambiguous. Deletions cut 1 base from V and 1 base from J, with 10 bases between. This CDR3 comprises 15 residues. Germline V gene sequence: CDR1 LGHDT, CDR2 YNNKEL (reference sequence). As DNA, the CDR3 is TGTGCCAGCAGCCAAGCCATGCAAATTAACTATGGCTACACCTTC. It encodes CASSQAMQINYGYTF. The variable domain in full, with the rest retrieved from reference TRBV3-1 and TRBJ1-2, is DTAVSQTPKYLVTQMGNDKSIKCEQNLGHDTMYWYKQDSKKFLKIMFSYNNKELIINETVPNRFSPKSPDKAHLNLHINSLELGDSAVYFCASSQAMQINYGYTFGSGTRLTVV.

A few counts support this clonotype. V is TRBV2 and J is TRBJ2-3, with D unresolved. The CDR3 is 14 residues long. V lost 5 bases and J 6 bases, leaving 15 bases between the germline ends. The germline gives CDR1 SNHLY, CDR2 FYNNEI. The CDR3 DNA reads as TGTGCCAGCAGTAGTACCCTGGGGTCGGATACGCAGTATTTT. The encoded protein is CASSSTLGSDTQYF.

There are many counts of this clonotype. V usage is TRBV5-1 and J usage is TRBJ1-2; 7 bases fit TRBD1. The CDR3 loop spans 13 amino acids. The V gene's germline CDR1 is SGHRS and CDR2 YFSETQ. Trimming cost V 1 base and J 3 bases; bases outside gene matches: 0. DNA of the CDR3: TGCGCCAGCAGCTTGCAGGGGGACTATGGCTACACCTTC. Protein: CASSLQGDYGYTF.

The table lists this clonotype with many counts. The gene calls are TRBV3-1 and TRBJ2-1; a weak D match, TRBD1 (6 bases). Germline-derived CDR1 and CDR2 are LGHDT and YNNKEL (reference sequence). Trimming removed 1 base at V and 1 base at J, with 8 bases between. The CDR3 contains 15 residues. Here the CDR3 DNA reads TGTGCCAGCAGCCAAGCGACAGGATCCTACAATGAGCAGTTCTTC. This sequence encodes CASSQATGSYNEQFF.

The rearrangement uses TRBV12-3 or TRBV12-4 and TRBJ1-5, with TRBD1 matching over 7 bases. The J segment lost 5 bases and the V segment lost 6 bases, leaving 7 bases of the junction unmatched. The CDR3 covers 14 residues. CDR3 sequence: CASSPTGIHQPQHF. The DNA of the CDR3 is TGTGCCAGCAGCCCGACAGGGATACATCAGCCCCAGCATTTT.

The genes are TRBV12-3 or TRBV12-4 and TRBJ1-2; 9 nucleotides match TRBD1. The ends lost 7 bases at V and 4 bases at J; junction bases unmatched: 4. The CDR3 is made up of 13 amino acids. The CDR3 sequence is CASTQQGAYGYTF. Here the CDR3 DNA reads TGTGCCAGCACCCAACAGGGGGCCTATGGCTACACCTTC.

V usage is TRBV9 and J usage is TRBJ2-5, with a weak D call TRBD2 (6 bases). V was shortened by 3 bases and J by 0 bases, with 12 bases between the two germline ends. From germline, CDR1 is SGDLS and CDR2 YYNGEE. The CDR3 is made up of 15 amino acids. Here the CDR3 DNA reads TGTGCCAGCAGCGAGGGACTGTCGTACCAAGAGACCCAGTACTTC. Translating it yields CASSEGLSYQETQYF.

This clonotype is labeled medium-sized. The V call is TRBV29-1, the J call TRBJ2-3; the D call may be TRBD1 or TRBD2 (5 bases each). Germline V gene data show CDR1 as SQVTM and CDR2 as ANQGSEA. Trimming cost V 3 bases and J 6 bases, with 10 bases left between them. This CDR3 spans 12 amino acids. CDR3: CSVEQGEDTQYF. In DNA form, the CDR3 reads TGCAGCGTTGAGCAGGGAGAGGATACGCAGTATTTT.